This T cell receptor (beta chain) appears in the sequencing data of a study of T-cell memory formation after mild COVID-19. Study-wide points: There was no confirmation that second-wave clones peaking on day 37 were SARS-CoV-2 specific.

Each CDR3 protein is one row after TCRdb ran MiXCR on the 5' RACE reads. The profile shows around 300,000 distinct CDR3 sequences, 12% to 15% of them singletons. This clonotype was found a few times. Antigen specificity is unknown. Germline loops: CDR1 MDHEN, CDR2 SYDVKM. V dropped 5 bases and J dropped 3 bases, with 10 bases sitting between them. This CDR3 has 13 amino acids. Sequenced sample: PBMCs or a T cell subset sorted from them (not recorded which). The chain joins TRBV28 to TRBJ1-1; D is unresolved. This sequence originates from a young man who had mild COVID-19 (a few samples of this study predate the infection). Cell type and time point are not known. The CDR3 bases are TGTGCCAGCAGTACCACATTGGACACTGAAGCTTTCTTT. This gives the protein CASSTTLDTEAFF.